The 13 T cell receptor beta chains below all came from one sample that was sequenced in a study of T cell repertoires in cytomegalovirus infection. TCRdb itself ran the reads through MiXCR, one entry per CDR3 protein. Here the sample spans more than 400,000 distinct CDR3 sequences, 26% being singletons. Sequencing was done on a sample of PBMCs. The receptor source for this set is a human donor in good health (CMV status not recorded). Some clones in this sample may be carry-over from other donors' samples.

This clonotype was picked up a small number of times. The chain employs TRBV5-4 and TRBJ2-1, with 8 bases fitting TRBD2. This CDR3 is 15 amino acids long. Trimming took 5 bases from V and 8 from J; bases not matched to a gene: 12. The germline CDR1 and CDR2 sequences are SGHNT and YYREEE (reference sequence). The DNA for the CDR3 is TGTGCCAGCAGTTATAGCGGGGCCATGCTTTATGAGCAGTTCTTC. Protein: CASSYSGAMLYEQFF.

The CDR3 nucleotides read TGTGCCAGCAGTTACATCAGGTTTTCCTACGAGCAGTACGTC. This codes for CASSYIRFSYEQYV. The chain recombines TRBV6-6 with TRBJ2-7; the D is unclear. This CDR3 region has 14 residues. Germline-derived CDR1 and CDR2 are MNHNY and SVGAGI (reference sequence). V was pared by 2 bases and J by 1 base, with 9 bases between.

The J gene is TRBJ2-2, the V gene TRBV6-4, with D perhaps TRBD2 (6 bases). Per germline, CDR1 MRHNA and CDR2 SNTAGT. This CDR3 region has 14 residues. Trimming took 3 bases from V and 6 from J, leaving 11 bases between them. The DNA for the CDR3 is TGTGCCAGCAGTGAGACCGGGGAGGCCGGGGAGCTGTTTTTT. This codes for CASSETGEAGELFF.

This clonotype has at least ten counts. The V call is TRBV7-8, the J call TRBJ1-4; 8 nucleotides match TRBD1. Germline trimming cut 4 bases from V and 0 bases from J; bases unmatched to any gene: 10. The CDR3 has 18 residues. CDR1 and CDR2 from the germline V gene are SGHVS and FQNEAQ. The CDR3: CASSSYPRGPATNEKLFF. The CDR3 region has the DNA TGTGCCAGCAGCTCCTATCCCAGGGGGCCAGCAACTAATGAAAAACTGTTTTTT.

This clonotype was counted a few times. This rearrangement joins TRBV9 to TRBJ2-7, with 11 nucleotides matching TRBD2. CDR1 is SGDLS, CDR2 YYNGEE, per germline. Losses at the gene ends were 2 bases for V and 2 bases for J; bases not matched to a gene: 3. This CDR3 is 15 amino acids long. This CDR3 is CASSVGGLAAYEQYF. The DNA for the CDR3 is TGTGCCAGCAGCGTGGGGGGACTAGCGGCCTACGAGCAGTACTTC.

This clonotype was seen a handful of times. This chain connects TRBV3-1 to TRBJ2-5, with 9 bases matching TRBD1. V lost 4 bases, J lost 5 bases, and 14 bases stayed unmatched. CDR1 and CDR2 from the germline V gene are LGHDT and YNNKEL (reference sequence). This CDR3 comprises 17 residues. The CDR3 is CASSPSAGTGRMETQYF. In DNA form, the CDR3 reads TGTGCCAGCAGCCCATCAGCCGGGACAGGGAGGATGGAGACCCAGTACTTC.

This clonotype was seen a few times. Here the CDR3 DNA reads TGTGCCAGCAGTTTAGCCGGGACAGGGGATAGGTACGAGCAGTACTTC. Protein sequence: CASSLAGTGDRYEQYF. The rearrangement uses TRBV28 and TRBJ2-7; 10 bases align to TRBD1. Germline V gene data show CDR1 as MDHEN and CDR2 as SYDVKM. This CDR3 is 16 amino acids long. Trimming at V came to 2 bases and at J to 4 bases, leaving 8 bases not matched to a gene. Full variable domain (outside the CDR3, taken from reference TRBV28 and TRBJ2-7): DVKVTQSSRYLVKRTGEKVFLECVQDMDHENMFWYRQDPGLGLRLIYFSYDVKMKEKGDIPEGYSVSREKKERFSLILESASTNQTSMYLCASSLAGTGDRYEQYFGPGTRLTVT.

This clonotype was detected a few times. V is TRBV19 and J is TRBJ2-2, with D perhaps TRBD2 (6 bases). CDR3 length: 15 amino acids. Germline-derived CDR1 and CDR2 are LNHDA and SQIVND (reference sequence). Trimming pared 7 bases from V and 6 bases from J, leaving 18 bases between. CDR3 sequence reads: CASTLAASVPGELFF. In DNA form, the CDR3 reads TGTGCCAGTACCTTGGCGGCTAGCGTCCCCGGGGAGCTGTTTTTT.

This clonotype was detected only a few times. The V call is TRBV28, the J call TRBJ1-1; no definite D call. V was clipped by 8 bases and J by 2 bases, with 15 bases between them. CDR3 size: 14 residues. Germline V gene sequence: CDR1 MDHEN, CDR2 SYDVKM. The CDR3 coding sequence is TGTGCCAGCGGGATCGGAAGCGTAAACACTGAAGCTTTCTTT. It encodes CASGIGSVNTEAFF.

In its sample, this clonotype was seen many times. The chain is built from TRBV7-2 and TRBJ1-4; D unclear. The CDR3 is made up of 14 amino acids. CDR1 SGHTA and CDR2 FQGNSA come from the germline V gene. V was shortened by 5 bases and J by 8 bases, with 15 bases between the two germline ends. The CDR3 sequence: CASSRTWTGEKLFF. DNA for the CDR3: TGTGCCAGCAGCCGAACGTGGACGGGAGAAAAACTGTTTTTT.

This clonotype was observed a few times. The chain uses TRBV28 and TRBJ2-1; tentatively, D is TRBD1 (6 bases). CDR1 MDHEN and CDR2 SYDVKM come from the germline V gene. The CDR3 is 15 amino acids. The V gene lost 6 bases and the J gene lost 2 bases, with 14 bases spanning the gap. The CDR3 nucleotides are TGTGCCAGCAGGGGGGCCGGGCCCACCTACAATGAGCAGTTCTTC. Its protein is CASRGAGPTYNEQFF.

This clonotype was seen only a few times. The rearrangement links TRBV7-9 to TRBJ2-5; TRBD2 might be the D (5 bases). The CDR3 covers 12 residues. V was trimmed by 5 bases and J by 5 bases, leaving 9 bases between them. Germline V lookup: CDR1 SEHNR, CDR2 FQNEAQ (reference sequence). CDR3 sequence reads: CASSGGRETQYF. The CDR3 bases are TGTGCCAGCAGCGGAGGCAGGGAGACCCAGTACTTC.

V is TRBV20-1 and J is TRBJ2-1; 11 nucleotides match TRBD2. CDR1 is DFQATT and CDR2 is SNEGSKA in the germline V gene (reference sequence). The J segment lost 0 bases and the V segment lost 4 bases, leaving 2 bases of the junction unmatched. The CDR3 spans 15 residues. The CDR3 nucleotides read TGCAGTGCTACCGGGACTAGCGGCTCCTACAATGAGCAGTTCTTC. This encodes CSATGTSGSYNEQFF.